This TCR beta chain was recorded in a study of T cell responses to AZD1222 COVID-19 vaccine. As for the study in general: Pooling was applied to second doses at about 4 or about 12 weeks.

With 10 bases removed from V and 4 bases from J, the gap between germline ends came to 19 bases. The V gene's germline CDR1 is SEHNR and CDR2 FQNEAQ (reference sequence). The CDR3 consists of 14 residues. Data came from immunoSEQ multiplex PCR; TCRdb stores just in-frame clones and leaves some out. The table records roughly 120,000 clones, around 90% of them present only once. With respect to this clone: The antigen is undetermined.

The study, taken as a whole, reports: Most donors were white British, females outnumbered males, and clonal diversity was possibly underestimated. Spike-specific TCR breadth rose after two AZD1222 doses, and depth rose as well. Vaccine-associated CD4 TCRs spanned spike, dominant at 160-218 and 743-854.

This receptor was identified in an adult in good health. The chain couples TRBV7-9 to TRBJ2-5, with TRBD1 as a possible D gene (5 bases). The source was peripheral blood, collected on day 0 of AZD1222 vaccination. CDR3 residues: CATSEGAGLETQYF. CDR3 DNA: TGTGCCACTTCGGAAGGGGCCGGGTTAGAGACCCAGTACTTC.